The 13 T cell receptor beta chains given below trace back to one sample, sequenced in a study of T-cell reconstitution after alpha-beta-depleted transplantation in children. As it was prepared, the TCRbeta library received unique molecular identifiers. MiXCR, applied by TCRdb to the PCR reads, yields one record per CDR3 protein. This table holds approximately 100,000 distinct CDR3 sequences, more than 10% found once. The sample here was PBMCs from the stem cell graft donor, taken from the stem cell graft. The receptor source for this set is a human donor who donated a stem cell graft to a child with inherited bone marrow failure.

This clonotype was seen ten or more times. The chain joins TRBV11-2 to TRBJ2-2, with a weak D call TRBD1 (5 bases). V lost 4 bases, J lost 5 bases, and 17 bases lay in between. Germline V gene lookup returns CDR1 SGHAT and CDR2 FQNNGV. The CDR3 spans 16 residues. In DNA, the CDR3 is TGTGCCAGCAGCTCTCTCGCAGGGCTTTTAACCGGGGAGCTGTTTTTT. The encoded protein is CASSSLAGLLTGELFF.

This clonotype was seen many times. The V and J genes are TRBV7-3 and TRBJ2-7; the D gene is possibly TRBD2 (5 bases). Trimming stripped 3 bases from V and 0 bases from J, with 6 bases between. The CDR3 length is 13 residues. From germline, CDR1 is SGHTA and CDR2 FQGTGA. The CDR3 sequence: CASSLTTSYEQYF. CDR3 sequence (DNA): TGTGCCAGCAGCTTGACTACCTCCTACGAGCAGTACTTC.

This clonotype was seen many times. The chain carries TRBV20-1 and TRBJ1-1, with a tentative D call TRBD1 (6 bases). The V gene's germline CDR1 is DFQATT and CDR2 SNEGSKA (reference sequence). V was trimmed by 6 bases and J by 2 bases, leaving 19 bases between them. The length of the CDR3 is 15 residues. The CDR3, as DNA: TGCAGTGCCCAGGACGGGGGGGCCCTAAACACTGAAGCTTTCTTT. As protein: CSAQDGGALNTEAFF.

As to this clonotype: This may be a read error, as it is one base from a much larger clone. The CDR3 DNA reads as TGTGCCAGCAGTTTCCCCGGGAGCAATCAGCCCCAGCATTTT. This codes for CASSFPGSNQPQHF. The V call is TRBV28, the J call TRBJ1-5; D gene unclear. V lost 3 bases and J lost 1, with 7 bases in between. CDR3 length: 14 residues. The V gene's germline CDR1 is MDHEN and CDR2 SYDVKM.

This clonotype was seen at least ten times. The chain couples TRBV7-2 to TRBJ1-2, with 8 positions matching TRBD1. Germline CDR1 is SGHTA and CDR2 is FQGNSA. The CDR3 consists of 14 residues. V trimming: 4 bases; J trimming: 8 bases; junction bases outside the gene matches: 9. The CDR3 sequence: CASSSGQGFRGYTF. DNA for the CDR3: TGTGCCAGCAGCTCAGGACAGGGCTTTCGCGGCTACACCTTC.

This clonotype was found many times. The chain employs TRBV2 and TRBJ2-7, with 9 bases fitting TRBD2. Germline CDR1 SNHLY, CDR2 FYNNEI. V lost 8 bases to trimming and J lost 2 bases; unmatched junction nucleotides: 7. This CDR3 is 14 amino acids long. The CDR3 DNA follows: TGTGCCAGCTCCCCTAGCGGGATCCCCTACGAGCAGTACTTC. Amino acid sequence: CASSPSGIPYEQYF.

This clonotype has a count of ten or more. This chain uses TRBV10-3 with TRBJ2-7, with TRBD2 identical over 11 bases. The CDR3 runs 13 residues. Trimming cost V 6 bases and J 7 bases; bases outside gene matches: 5. CDR1 ENHRY and CDR2 SYGVKD come from the germline V gene. CDR3 sequence: CAIRDGLAGEQYF. DNA of the CDR3: TGTGCCATCAGGGACGGACTAGCGGGTGAGCAGTACTTC.

This clonotype was recorded a few times. The chain joins TRBV30 to TRBJ2-7; D is ambiguous. The germline V gene has CDR1 GTSNPN and CDR2 SVGIG (reference sequence). V lost 2 bases and J 4 bases, leaving 6 bases between the germline ends. This CDR3 spans 11 amino acids. The CDR3 DNA sequence: TGTGCCTGGAGTTCCCCTTACGAGCAGTACTTC. Translating it yields CAWSSPYEQYF.

The sample holds many counts of this clonotype. The chain joins TRBV4-3 to TRBJ2-7; D is undetermined. The V end lost 8 bases, the J end lost 6 bases, and 14 bases lay between the germline ends. The CDR3 is 12 residues long. Germline lookup yields CDR1 LGHNA and CDR2 YSLEER. CDR3 sequence (DNA): TGCGCCAGCCCTCAAGGTGACGGCGAGCAGTACTTC. As protein: CASPQGDGEQYF.

In its sample, this clonotype was seen many times. The junction shows a germline mismatch at one end, possibly a read error. The J gene is TRBJ2-1, the V gene TRBV4-3; no clear D gene. The V gene's germline CDR1 is LGHNA and CDR2 YSLEER. The CDR3 runs 15 residues. This CDR3 reads CASSQGVNSRNVQFF. Here the CDR3 DNA reads TGCGCCAGCAGCCAAGGGGTTAACAGCCGCAATGTGCAGTTCTTC.

This clonotype was counted ten times or more. The chain uses TRBV7-2 and TRBJ1-1; a possible D gene is TRBD1 (5 bases). V lost 5 bases and J 0 bases, leaving 13 bases between the germline ends. The CDR3 is made up of 15 amino acids. CDR1 and CDR2 from the germline V gene are SGHTA and FQGNSA. The CDR3 sequence is CASSPSGAMNTEAFF. The CDR3 coding sequence is TGTGCCAGCAGCCCCAGTGGGGCCATGAACACTGAAGCTTTCTTT.

This clonotype was counted many times. This chain links TRBV6-5 with TRBJ2-7, with 11 bases fitting TRBD2. Looked up from germline, CDR1 is MNHEY and CDR2 is SVGAGI. After removal of 6 bases from V and 0 bases from J, the junction contained 7 bases not matched to a gene. The CDR3 consists of 16 residues. This chain's CDR3 is CASSRSSGGTSYEQYF. The CDR3 DNA follows: TGTGCCAGCAGCCGGTCTAGCGGGGGGACCTCCTACGAGCAGTACTTC.

This clonotype was seen at least ten times. The chain is built from TRBV5-1 and TRBJ1-6, with no clear D. With 4 bases removed from V and 14 bases from J, the gap between germline ends came to 19 bases. Germline V gene lookup returns CDR1 SGHRS and CDR2 YFSETQ. The CDR3 runs to 14 residues. The CDR3 protein is CASSTTLTDSALHF. In nucleotides, the CDR3 is TGCGCCAGCAGCACGACATTAACCGATTCGGCCCTCCACTTT.